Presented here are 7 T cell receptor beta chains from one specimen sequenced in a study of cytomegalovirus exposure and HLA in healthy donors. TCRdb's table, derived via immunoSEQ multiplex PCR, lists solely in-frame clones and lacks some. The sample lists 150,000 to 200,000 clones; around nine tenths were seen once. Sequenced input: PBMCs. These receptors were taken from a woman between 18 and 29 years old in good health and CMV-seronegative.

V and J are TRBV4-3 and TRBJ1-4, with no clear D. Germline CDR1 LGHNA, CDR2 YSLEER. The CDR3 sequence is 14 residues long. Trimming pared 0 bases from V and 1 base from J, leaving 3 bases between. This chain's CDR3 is CASSQDRTNEKLFF. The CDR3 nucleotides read TGCGCCAGCAGCCAAGACAGAACTAATGAAAAACTGTTTTTT.

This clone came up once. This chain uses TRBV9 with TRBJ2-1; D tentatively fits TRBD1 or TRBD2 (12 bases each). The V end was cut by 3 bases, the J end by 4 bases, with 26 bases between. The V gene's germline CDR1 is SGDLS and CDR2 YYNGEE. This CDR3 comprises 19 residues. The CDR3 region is CASSARDRGLAGGYNEQFF. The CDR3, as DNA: TGTGCCAGCAGCGCCCGGGACAGGGGGCTAGCGGGGGGGTACAATGAGCAGTTCTTC.

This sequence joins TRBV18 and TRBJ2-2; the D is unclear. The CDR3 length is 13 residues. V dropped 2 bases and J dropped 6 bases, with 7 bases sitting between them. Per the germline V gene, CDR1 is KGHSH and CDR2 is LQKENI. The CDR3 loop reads CASSPELAGELFF. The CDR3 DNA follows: TGTGCCAGCTCACCAGAGTTGGCCGGGGAGCTGTTTTTT.

The CDR3 reads CASSPLDRGSNSPLHF. CDR3 in DNA: TGTGCCAGCAGCCCCCTGGACAGGGGATCGAATTCACCCCTCCACTTT. The chain combines TRBV5-6 with TRBJ1-6; 9 positions match TRBD1. CDR3 size: 16 residues. J was trimmed by 7 bases and V by 4 bases; bases with no gene match: 9. Germline V gene lookup returns CDR1 SGHDT and CDR2 YYEEEE.

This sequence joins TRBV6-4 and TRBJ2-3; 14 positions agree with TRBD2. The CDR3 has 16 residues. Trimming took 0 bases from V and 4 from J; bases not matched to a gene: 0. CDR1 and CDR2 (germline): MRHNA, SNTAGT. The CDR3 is CASSDSTSGGADTQYF. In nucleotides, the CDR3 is TGTGCCAGCAGTGACTCGACTAGCGGGGGGGCAGATACGCAGTATTTT.

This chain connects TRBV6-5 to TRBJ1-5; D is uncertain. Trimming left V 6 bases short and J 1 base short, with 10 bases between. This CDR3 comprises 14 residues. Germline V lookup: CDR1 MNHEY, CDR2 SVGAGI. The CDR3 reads CASSLSLSNQPQHF. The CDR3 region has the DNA TGTGCCAGCAGCCTCTCCTTAAGCAATCAGCCCCAGCATTTT.

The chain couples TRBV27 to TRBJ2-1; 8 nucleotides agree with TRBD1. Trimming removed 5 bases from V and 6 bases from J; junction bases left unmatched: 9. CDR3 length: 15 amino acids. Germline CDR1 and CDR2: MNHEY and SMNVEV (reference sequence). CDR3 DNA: TGTGCCAGCAGTCTGACAGGGGCTCATGGCAATGAGCAGTTCTTC. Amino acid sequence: CASSLTGAHGNEQFF.